The clone carrying this T cell receptor beta chain was seen only once. This sample was taken from a study of metastatic and nonmetastatic thyroid tumors. All patients were untreated before thyroid surgery. Via MiXCR, TCRdb re-called the PCR reads. The sample shows fewer than 50,000 clones, less than 35% of them seen only once. Germline V gene sequence: CDR1 SGHAT, CDR2 FQDESV (reference sequence). The length of the CDR3 is 16 residues. Trimming took 5 bases from V and 3 from J, leaving 17 bases between them. The TCR sequence derives from a male donor with papillary thyroid cancer or a benign thyroid nodule (not recorded which). Some clones in this sample may be carry-over from other donors' samples. This sequence joins TRBV11-1 and TRBJ1-5; possible D gene TRBD1, 5 bases. Input material: blood. The CDR3 spells CASSQRGAQANQPQHF. The CDR3 coding sequence is TGTGCCAGCAGCCAGAGAGGGGCCCAGGCCAATCAGCCCCAGCATTTT.